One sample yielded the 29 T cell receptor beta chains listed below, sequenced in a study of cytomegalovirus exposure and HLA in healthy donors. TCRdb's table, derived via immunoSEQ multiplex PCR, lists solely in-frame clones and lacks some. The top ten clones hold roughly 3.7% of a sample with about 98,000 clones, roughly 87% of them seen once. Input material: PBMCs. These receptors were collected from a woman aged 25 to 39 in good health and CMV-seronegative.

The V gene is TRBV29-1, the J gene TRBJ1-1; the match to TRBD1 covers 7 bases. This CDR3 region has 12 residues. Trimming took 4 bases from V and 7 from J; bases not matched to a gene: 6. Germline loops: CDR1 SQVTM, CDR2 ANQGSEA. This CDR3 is CSVVPRDSEAFF. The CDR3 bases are TGCAGCGTTGTACCCCGGGACAGTGAAGCTTTCTTT.

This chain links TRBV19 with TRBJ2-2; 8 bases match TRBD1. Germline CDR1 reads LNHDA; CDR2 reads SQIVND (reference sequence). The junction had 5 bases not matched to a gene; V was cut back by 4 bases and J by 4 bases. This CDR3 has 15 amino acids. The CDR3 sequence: CASSTNRGSTGELFF. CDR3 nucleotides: TGTGCCAGTAGTACAAACAGGGGGAGCACCGGGGAGCTGTTTTTT.

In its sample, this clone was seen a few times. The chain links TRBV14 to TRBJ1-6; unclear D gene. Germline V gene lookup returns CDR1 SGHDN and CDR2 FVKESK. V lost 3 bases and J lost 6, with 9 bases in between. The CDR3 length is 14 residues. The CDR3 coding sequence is TGTGCCAGCAGCCACCTCATTAGTAATTCACCCCTCCACTTT. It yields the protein CASSHLISNSPLHF.

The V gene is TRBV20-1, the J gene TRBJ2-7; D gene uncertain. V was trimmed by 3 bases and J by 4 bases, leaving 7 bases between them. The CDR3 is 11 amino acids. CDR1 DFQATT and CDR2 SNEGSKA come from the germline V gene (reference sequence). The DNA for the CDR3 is TGCAGTGCTAGTGCGGCGTACGAGCAGTACTTC. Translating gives CSASAAYEQYF.

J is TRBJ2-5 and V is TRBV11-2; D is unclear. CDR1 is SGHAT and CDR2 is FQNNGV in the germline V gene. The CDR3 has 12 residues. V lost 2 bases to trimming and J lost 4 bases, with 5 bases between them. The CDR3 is CASSLNRETQYF. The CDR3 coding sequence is TGTGCCAGCAGCTTAAATCGAGAGACCCAGTACTTC.

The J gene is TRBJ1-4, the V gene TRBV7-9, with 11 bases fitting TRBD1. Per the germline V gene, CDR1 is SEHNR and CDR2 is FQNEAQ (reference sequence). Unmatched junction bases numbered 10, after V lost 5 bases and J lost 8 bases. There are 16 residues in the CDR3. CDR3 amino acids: CASSLAIGTGGEKLFF. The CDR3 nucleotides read TGTGCCAGCAGCCTCGCTATAGGGACAGGGGGAGAAAAACTGTTTTTT.

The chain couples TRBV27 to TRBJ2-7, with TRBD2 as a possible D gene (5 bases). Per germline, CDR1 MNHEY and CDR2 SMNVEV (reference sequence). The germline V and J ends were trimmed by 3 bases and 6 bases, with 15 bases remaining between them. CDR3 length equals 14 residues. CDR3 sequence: CASSLEWVSGEQYF. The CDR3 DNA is TGTGCCAGCAGTTTGGAGTGGGTAAGCGGCGAGCAGTACTTC.

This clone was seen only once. CDR3 nucleotides: TGTGCCAGCAGCAGGACAGGGAGGATCCACGAGCAGTACTTC. Translated: CASSRTGRIHEQYF. V and J are TRBV28 and TRBJ2-7; 8 bases agree with TRBD1. With V trimmed by 6 bases and J by 5 bases, 9 bases remained unmatched. Germline values: CDR1 MDHEN, CDR2 SYDVKM. CDR3 length: 14 residues.

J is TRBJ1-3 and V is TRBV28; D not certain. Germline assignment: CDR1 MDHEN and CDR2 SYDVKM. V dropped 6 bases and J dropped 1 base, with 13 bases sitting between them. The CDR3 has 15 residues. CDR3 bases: TGTGCCAGCAGCCTATCTTGGGCGTCTGGAAACACCATATATTTT. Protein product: CASSLSWASGNTIYF.

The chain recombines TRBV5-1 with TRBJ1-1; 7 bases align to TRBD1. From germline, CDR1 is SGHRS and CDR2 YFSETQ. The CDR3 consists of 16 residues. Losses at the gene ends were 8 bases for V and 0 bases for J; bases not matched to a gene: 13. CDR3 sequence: CASARQGKGVNTEAFF. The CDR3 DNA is TGCGCCAGTGCGAGACAGGGTAAGGGCGTGAACACTGAAGCTTTCTTT.

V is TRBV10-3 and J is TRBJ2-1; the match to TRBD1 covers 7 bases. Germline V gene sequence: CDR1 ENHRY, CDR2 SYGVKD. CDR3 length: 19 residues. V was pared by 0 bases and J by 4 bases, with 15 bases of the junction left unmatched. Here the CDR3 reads CAISESISLGTDYYNEQFF. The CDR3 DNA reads TGTGCCATCAGTGAGTCGATTTCTCTCGGGACAGATTATTACAATGAGCAGTTCTTC.

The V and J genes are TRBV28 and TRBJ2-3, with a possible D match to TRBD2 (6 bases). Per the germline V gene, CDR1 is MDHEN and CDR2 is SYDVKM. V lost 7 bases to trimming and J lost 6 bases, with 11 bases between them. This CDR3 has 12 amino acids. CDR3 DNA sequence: TGTGCCAGCACCTCGGGAGTCGATACGCAGTATTTT. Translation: CASTSGVDTQYF. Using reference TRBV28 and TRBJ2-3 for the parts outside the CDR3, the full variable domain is DVKVTQSSRYLVKRTGEKVFLECVQDMDHENMFWYRQDPGLGLRLIYFSYDVKMKEKGDIPEGYSVSREKKERFSLILESASTNQTSMYLCASTSGVDTQYFGPGTRLTVL.

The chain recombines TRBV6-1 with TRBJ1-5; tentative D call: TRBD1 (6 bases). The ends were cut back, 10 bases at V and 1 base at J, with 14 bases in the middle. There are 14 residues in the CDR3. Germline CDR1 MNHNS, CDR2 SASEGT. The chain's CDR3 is CATRGGGSNQPQHF. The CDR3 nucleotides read TGTGCCACCCGAGGGGGGGGAAGCAATCAGCCCCAGCATTTT.

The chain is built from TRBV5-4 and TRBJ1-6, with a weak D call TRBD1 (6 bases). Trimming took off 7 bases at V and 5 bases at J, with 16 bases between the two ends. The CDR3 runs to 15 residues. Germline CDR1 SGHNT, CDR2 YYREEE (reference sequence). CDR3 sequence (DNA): TGTGCCAGCGCCTTGTTCCGGGACAATAATTCACCCCTCCACTTT. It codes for CASALFRDNNSPLHF.

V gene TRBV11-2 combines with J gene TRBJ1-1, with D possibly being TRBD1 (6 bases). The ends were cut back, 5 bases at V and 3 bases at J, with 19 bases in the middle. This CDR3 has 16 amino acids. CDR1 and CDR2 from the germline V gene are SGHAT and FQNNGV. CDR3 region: CASSLGTRMWDTEAFF. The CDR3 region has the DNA TGTGCCAGCAGCCTCGGGACACGGATGTGGGACACTGAAGCTTTCTTT.

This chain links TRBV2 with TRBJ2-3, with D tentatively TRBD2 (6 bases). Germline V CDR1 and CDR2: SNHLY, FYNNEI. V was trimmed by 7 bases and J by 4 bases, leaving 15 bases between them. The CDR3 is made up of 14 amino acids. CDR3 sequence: CASTPRLVADTQYF. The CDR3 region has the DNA TGTGCCAGCACTCCTCGACTAGTAGCAGATACGCAGTATTTT.

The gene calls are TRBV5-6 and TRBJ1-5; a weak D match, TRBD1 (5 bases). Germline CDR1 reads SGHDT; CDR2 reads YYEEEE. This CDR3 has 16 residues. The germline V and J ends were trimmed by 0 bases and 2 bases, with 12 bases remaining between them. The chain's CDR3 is CASSLAHQGGNQPQHF. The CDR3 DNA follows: TGTGCCAGCAGCTTGGCTCATCAGGGCGGCAATCAGCCCCAGCATTTT. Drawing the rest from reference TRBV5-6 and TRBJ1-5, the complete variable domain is DAGVTQSPTHLIKTRGQQVTLRCSPKSGHDTVSWYQQALGQGPQFIFQYYEEEERQRGNFPDRFSGHQFPNYSSELNVNALLLGDSALYLCASSLAHQGGNQPQHFGDGTRLSIL.

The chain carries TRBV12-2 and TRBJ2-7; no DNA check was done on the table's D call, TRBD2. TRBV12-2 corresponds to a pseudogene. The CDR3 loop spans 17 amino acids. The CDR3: CASHLATGRARHYEQYF. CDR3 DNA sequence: TGTGCAAGTCACCTAGCGACTGGGAGGGCCAGGCACTACGAGCAGTACTTC.

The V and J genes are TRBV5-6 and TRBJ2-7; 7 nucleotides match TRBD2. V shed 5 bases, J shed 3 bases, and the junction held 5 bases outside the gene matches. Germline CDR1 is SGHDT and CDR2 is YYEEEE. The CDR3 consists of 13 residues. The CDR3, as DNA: TGTGCCAGCAGTCGGACTAGACACTACGAGCAGTACTTC. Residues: CASSRTRHYEQYF.

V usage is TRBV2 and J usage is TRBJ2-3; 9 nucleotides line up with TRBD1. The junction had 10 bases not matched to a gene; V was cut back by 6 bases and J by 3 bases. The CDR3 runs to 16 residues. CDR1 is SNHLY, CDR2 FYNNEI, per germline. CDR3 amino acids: CASRKQGALRTDTQYF. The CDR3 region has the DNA TGTGCCAGCAGGAAACAGGGGGCGCTGAGGACAGATACGCAGTATTTT.

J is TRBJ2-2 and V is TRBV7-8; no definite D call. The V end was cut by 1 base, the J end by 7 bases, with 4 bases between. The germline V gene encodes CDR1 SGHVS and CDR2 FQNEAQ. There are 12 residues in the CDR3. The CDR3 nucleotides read TGTGCCAGCAGCTTAGAATACGGGGAGCTGTTTTTT. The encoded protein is CASSLEYGELFF.

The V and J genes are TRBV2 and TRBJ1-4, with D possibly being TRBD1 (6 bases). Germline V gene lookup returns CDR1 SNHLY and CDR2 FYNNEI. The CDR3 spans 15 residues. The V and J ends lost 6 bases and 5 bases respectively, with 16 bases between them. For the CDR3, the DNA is TGTGCCAGCAGCCCTAATGGGGGCGAGAATGAAAAACTGTTTTTT. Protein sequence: CASSPNGGENEKLFF.

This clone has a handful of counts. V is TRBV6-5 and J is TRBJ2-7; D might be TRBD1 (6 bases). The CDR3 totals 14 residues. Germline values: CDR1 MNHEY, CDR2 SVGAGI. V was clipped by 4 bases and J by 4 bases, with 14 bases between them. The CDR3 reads CASSSPTGKYEQYF. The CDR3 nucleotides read TGTGCCAGCAGTTCCCCGACAGGAAAATACGAGCAGTACTTC.

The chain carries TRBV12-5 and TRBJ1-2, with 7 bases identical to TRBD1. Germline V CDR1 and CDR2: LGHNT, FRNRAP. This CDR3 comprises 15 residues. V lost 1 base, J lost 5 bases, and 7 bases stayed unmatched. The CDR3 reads CASGLASGTVYGYTF. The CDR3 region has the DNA TGTGCTAGTGGTTTGGCCTCCGGGACAGTTTATGGCTACACCTTC.

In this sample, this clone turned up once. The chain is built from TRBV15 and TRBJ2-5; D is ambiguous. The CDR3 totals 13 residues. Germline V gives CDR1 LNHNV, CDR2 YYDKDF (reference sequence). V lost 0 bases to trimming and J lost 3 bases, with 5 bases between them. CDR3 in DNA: TGTGCCACCAGCAGAGATTTAAAAGAGACCCAGTACTTC. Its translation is CATSRDLKETQYF.

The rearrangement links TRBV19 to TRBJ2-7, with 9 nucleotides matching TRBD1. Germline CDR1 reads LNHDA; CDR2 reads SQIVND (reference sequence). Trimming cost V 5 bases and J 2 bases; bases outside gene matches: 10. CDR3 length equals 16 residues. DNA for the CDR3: TGTGCCAGTAGTTGGAACCGGGACAGGGCGACCTACGAGCAGTACTTC. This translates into CASSWNRDRATYEQYF.

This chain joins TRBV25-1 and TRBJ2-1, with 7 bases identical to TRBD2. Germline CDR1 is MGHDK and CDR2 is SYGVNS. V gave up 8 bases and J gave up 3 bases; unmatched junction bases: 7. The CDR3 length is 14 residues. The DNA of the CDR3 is TGTGCCAGCCAGGGAGGGAGCCTCTACAATGAGCAGTTCTTC. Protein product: CASQGGSLYNEQFF.

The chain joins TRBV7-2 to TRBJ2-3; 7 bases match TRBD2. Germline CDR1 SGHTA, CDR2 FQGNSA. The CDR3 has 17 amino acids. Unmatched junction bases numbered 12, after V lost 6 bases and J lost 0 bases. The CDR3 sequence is CASSWRPGGSSTDTQYF. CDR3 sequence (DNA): TGTGCCAGCAGTTGGCGGCCGGGCGGGAGTAGCACAGATACGCAGTATTTT.

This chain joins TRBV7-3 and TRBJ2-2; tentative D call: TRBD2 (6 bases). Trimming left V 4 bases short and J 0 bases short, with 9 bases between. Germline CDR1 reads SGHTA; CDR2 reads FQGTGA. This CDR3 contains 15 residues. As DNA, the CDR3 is TGTGCCAGCAGCTCCGGACTAACGAACACCGGGGAGCTGTTTTTT. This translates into CASSSGLTNTGELFF.